One TCR beta chain is described in this entry. Germline V gene sequence: CDR1 SGHNT, CDR2 YENEEA. V lost 8 bases and J lost 3; bases outside the gene matches: 11. The CDR3 covers 16 residues. The sample belongs to a study of blood T cell repertoires in COVID-19. Study summary: Nucleic acid was either cDNA or gDNA, and it came from T cells, B-cell-depleted T cells, or PBMCs.

In the original workflow: How many nucleated cells were present was estimated from reference gene primer amplification. Method: immunoSEQ multiplex PCR; TCRdb's copy keeps in-frame clones and lacks some. V, J and clone size are those of that table, while D and trimming were read from the DNA. The data contain roughly 350,000 clones, about 87% of them singletons. The source of this sequence is a woman in her fifties or sixties with COVID-19, enrolled during active disease. V and J are TRBV11-3 and TRBJ2-3, with 10 positions matching TRBD2. The specimen was peripheral blood. The CDR3 nucleotides read TGTGCCAGCTCCCCCAGACTAGCGGGTAGAACAGATACGCAGTATTTT. Translation gives CASSPRLAGRTDTQYF.